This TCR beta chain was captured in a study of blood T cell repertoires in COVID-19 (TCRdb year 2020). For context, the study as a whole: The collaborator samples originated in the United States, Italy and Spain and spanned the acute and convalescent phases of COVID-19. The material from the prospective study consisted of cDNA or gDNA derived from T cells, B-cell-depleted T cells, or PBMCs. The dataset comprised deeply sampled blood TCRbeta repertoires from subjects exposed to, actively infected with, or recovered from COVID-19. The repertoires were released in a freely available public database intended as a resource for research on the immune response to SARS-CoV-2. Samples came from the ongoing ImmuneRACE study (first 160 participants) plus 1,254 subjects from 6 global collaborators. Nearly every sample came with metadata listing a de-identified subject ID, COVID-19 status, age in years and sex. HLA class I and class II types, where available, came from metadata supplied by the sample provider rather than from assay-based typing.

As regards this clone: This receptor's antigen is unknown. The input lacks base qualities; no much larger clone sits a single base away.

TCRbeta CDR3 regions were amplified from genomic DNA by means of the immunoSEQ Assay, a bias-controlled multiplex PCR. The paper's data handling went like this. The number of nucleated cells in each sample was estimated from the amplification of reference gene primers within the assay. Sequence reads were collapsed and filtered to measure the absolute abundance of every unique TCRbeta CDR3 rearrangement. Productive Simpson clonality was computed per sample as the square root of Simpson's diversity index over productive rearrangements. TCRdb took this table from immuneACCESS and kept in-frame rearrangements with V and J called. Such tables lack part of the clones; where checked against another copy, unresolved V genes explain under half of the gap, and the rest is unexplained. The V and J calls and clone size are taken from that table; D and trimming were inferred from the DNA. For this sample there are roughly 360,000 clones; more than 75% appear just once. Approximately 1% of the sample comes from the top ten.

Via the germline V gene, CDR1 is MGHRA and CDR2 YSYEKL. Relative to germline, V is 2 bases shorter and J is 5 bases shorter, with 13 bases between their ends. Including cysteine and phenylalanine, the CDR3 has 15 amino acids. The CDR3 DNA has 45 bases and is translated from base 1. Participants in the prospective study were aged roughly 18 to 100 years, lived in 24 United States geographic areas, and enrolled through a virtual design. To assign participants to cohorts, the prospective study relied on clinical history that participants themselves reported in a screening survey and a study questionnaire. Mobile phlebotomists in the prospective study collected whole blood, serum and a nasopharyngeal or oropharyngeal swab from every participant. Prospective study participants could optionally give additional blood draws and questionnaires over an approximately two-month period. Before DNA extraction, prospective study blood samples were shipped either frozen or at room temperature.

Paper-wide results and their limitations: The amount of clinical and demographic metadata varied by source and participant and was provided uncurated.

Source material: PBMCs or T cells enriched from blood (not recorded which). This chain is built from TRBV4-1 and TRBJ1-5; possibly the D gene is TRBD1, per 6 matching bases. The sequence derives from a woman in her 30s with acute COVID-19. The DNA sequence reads TGCGCCAGCAGCCAAATACAGGGAGCCCATCAGCCCCAGCATTTT. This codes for CASSQIQGAHQPQHF.